A single sample is the source of the 2 T cell receptor beta chains below, sequenced in a study of blood T cell repertoires in COVID-19. The repertoire was sequenced with immunoSEQ multiplex PCR; TCRdb's copy has only in-frame clones and lacks some. The repertoire consists of 76,000 or so clones, with almost 85% occurring once and the leading ten covering roughly 10%. The sequenced sample consisted of peripheral blood. The receptors originated from a man aged 45-65 years with acute or convalescent COVID-19.

The rearrangement uses TRBV7-9 and TRBJ2-7; 7 bases map to TRBD1. The CDR3 has 13 residues. V lost 5 bases, J lost 3 bases, and 4 bases stayed unmatched. Germline CDR1 and CDR2: SEHNR and FQNEAQ (reference sequence). The CDR3 sequence is CASSRGTDYEQYF. The CDR3 region has the DNA TGTGCCAGCAGCCGAGGGACAGACTACGAGCAGTACTTC.

This chain connects TRBV4-3 to TRBJ2-2; 10 bases are a match to TRBD2. CDR3 length equals 18 residues. J gave up 3 bases and V 4 bases, and 11 bases lay outside the gene matches. Germline CDR1 and CDR2: LGHNA and YSLEER. CDR3 residues: CASSPEALAGVHTGELFF. The CDR3 DNA reads as TGCGCCAGCAGCCCGGAGGCGCTAGCGGGAGTTCACACCGGGGAGCTGTTTTTT.